A selection of T cell receptor beta chains follows, all from one sample in a study of cytomegalovirus exposure and HLA in healthy donors. Clones were read by immunoSEQ multiplex PCR, and TCRdb kept only the in-frame ones, dropping some. The sample holds 110,000 to 150,000 clones, around four fifths seen once. Sequences were obtained from PBMCs. These receptors were obtained from a woman aged 40 to 49 in good health and CMV-seronegative. Both conserved end residues are part of each CDR3. D genes are given only for firm matches. For some rows the clone size is stated as once, few or many, or as a class when expanded; others skip it.

CDR3 protein: CASSIAVSGYTF
CDR3 DNA: TGTGCCAGTAGTATAGCTGTGTCTGGCTACACCTTC
D gene: NA
clone size: NA
V gene: TRBV19
J gene: TRBJ1-2

CDR3 protein: CASSELAGGDTQYF
CDR3 DNA: TGTGCCAGCAGTGAGCTAGCAGGCGGGGATACGCAGTATTTT
D gene: NA
clone size: NA
V gene: TRBV6-1
J gene: TRBJ2-3

CDR3 protein: CASSQGTDTQYF
CDR3 DNA: TGTGCCAGCAGTCAGGGCACAGATACGCAGTATTTT
D gene: NA
clone size: NA
V gene: TRBV11-3
J gene: TRBJ2-3

CDR3 protein: CAISLTNRAGNTIYF
CDR3 DNA: TGTGCCATCAGCCTCACCAACAGGGCTGGAAACACCATATATTTT
D gene: NA
clone size: NA
V gene: TRBV10-3
J gene: TRBJ1-3

CDR3 protein: CASSQGTSGGETQYF
CDR3 DNA: TGTGCCAGCAGCCAGGGGACGTCCGGGGGGGAGACCCAGTACTTC
D gene: NA
clone size: NA
V gene: TRBV6-6
J gene: TRBJ2-5

CDR3 protein: CASSLEFGAGRPNEQFF
CDR3 DNA: TGCGCCAGCAGCTTGGAATTTGGAGCGGGAAGGCCCAATGAGCAGTTCTTC
D gene: TRBD2
clone size: few
V gene: TRBV5-1
J gene: TRBJ2-1

CDR3 protein: CASSAPGLAGAKQFF
CDR3 DNA: TGTGCCAGCAGCGCCCCGGGACTAGCGGGAGCTAAGCAGTTCTTC
D gene: TRBD2
clone size: once
V gene: TRBV7-8
J gene: TRBJ2-1

CDR3 protein: CASSTRTARGEQYF
CDR3 DNA: TGTGCCAGCAGCACCCGGACTGCCAGGGGGGAGCAGTACTTC
D gene: TRBD1
clone size: once
V gene: TRBV7-8
J gene: TRBJ2-7

CDR3 protein: CASSLTGIGGNTIYF
CDR3 DNA: TGTGCCAGCAGCCTTACAGGGATCGGAGGAAACACCATATATTTT
D gene: NA
clone size: NA
V gene: TRBV7-9
J gene: TRBJ1-3

CDR3 protein: CASSPGQGKGLRYF
CDR3 DNA: TGTGCCAGCAGTCCTGGACAGGGAAAAGGTCTTCGGTACTTC
D gene: TRBD1
clone size: few
V gene: TRBV28
J gene: TRBJ2-4

CDR3 protein: CASSFFGSIHGQADGYTF
CDR3 DNA: TGTGCCAGCAGCTTCTTCGGTAGCATCCATGGACAGGCCGATGGCTACACCTTC
D gene: TRBD1
clone size: NA
V gene: TRBV7-9
J gene: TRBJ1-2

CDR3 protein: CASSLDLGTYNEQFF
CDR3 DNA: TGTGCCAGCAGCCTCGACTTAGGGACTTACAATGAGCAGTTCTTC
D gene: NA
clone size: NA
V gene: TRBV6-5
J gene: TRBJ2-1

CDR3 protein: CASSSGTSQETQYF
CDR3 DNA: TGTGCCAGCAGCTCAGGGACTTCCCAAGAGACCCAGTACTTC
D gene: NA
clone size: few
V gene: TRBV7-9
J gene: TRBJ2-5

CDR3 protein: CASSQIGEPADTQYF
CDR3 DNA: TGTGCCAGCAGCCAAATAGGGGAACCGGCAGATACGCAGTATTTT
D gene: NA
clone size: NA
V gene: TRBV4-2
J gene: TRBJ2-3

CDR3 protein: CASSESLALAYEQYF
CDR3 DNA: TGTGCCAGCAGTGAATCCTTGGCGCTAGCTTACGAGCAGTACTTC
D gene: NA
clone size: once
V gene: TRBV6-1
J gene: TRBJ2-7

CDR3 protein: CASSPGQAREKLFF
CDR3 DNA: TGTGCCAGCTCACCGGGACAGGCTCGAGAAAAACTGTTTTTT
D gene: TRBD1
clone size: NA
V gene: TRBV18
J gene: TRBJ1-4

CDR3 protein: CASSLYGGDTEAFF
CDR3 DNA: TGCGCCAGCAGCTTGTATGGAGGGGACACTGAAGCTTTCTTT
D gene: NA
clone size: NA
V gene: TRBV5-1
J gene: TRBJ1-1

CDR3 protein: CASSPPGNEQYF
CDR3 DNA: TGTGCCAGCTCACCCCCAGGGAACGAGCAGTACTTC
D gene: NA
clone size: NA
V gene: TRBV18
J gene: TRBJ2-7

CDR3 protein: CASSEPPGRGGKPYEQYF
CDR3 DNA: TGTGCCAGCAGTGAACCCCCCGGACGTGGGGGGAAACCTTACGAGCAGTACTTC
D gene: NA
clone size: NA
V gene: TRBV6-1
J gene: TRBJ2-7

CDR3 protein: CASRSTDRGLFDTQYF
CDR3 DNA: TGTGCCAGCAGGAGCACAGACAGGGGGCTCTTCGATACGCAGTATTTT
D gene: TRBD1
clone size: once
V gene: TRBV2
J gene: TRBJ2-3

CDR3 protein: CASSSSGRVSETQYF
CDR3 DNA: TGTGCCAGCAGTTCTAGCGGGAGGGTTTCAGAGACCCAGTACTTC
D gene: TRBD2
clone size: NA
V gene: TRBV27
J gene: TRBJ2-5

CDR3 protein: CASSRDTAGSYF
CDR3 DNA: TGTGCCAGCTCACGGGACACCGCAGGTTCGTACTTC
D gene: NA
clone size: NA
V gene: TRBV18
J gene: TRBJ2-7

CDR3 protein: CASSSGLLNTEAFF
CDR3 DNA: TGTGCCAGCAGCTCTGGACTTTTGAACACTGAAGCTTTCTTT
D gene: NA
clone size: NA
V gene: TRBV7-6
J gene: TRBJ1-1

CDR3 protein: CASSRGQHYGYTF
CDR3 DNA: TGTGCCAGCAGTAGGGGACAGCACTATGGCTACACCTTC
D gene: TRBD1
clone size: NA
V gene: TRBV28
J gene: TRBJ1-2

CDR3 protein: CASSLEGLAGDEQYF
CDR3 DNA: TGTGCCAGCAGCTTGGAGGGACTAGCGGGTGACGAGCAGTACTTC
D gene: TRBD2
clone size: NA
V gene: TRBV5-5
J gene: TRBJ2-7

CDR3 protein: CASSVAELEGPYNEQFF
CDR3 DNA: TGTGCCAGCAGCGTGGCCGAGTTGGAGGGCCCCTACAATGAGCAGTTCTTC
D gene: NA
clone size: NA
V gene: TRBV9
J gene: TRBJ2-1

CDR3 protein: CASNQKTTRYEQYF
CDR3 DNA: TGTGCCAGCAACCAAAAAACGACTAGATACGAGCAGTACTTC
D gene: NA
clone size: NA
V gene: TRBV28
J gene: TRBJ2-7

CDR3 protein: CASSLWSGGSYEQYF
CDR3 DNA: TGTGCCAGCAGTTTATGGAGCGGAGGGTCCTACGAGCAGTACTTC
D gene: NA
clone size: NA
V gene: TRBV28
J gene: TRBJ2-7